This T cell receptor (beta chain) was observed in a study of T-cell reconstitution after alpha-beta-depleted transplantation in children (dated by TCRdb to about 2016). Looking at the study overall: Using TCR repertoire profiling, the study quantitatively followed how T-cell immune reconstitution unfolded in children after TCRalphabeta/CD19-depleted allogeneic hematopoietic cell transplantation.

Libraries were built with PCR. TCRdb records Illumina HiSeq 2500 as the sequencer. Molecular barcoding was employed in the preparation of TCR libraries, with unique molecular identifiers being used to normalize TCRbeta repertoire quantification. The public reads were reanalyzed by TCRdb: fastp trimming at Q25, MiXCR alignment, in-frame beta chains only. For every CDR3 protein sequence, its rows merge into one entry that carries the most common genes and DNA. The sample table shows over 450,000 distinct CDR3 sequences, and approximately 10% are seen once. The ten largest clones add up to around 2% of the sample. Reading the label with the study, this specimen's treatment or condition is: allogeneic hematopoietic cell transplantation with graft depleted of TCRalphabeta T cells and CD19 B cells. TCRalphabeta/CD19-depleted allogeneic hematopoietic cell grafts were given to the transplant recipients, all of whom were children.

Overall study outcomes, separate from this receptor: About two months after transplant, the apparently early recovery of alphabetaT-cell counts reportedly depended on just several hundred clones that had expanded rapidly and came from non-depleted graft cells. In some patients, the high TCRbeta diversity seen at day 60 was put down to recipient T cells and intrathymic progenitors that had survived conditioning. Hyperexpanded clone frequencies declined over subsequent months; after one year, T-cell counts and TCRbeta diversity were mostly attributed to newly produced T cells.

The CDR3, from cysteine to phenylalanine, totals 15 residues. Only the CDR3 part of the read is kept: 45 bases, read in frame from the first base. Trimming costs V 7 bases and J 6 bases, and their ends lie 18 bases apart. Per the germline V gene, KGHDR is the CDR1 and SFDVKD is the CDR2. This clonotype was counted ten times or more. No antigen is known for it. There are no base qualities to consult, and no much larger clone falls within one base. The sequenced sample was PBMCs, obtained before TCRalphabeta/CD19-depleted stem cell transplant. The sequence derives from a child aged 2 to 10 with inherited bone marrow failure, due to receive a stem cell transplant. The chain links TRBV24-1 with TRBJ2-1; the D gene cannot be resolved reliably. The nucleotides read TGTGCCACCAGCCCCTTACATGCGTCAATCAATGAGCAGTTCTTC. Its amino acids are CATSPLHASINEQFF.